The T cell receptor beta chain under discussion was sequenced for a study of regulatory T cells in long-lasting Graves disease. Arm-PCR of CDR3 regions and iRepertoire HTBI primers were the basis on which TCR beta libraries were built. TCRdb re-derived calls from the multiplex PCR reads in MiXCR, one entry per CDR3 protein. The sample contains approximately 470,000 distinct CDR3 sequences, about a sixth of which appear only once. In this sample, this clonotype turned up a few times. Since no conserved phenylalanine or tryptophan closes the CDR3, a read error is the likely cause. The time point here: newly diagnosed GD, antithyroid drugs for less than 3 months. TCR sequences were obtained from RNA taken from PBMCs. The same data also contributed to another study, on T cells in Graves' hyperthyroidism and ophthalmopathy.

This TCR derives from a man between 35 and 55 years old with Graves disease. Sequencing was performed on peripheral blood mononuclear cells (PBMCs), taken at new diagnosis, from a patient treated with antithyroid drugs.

The CDR3 protein is CASSPGTSRGYYEQYL. For the CDR3, the DNA is TGTGCCAGCAGCCCCGGGACTAGCAGAGGATACTACGAGCAGTACCTC. V usage is TRBV28 and J usage is TRBJ2-7; 9 bases fit TRBD2. Germline V lookup: CDR1 MDHEN, CDR2 SYDVKM. The CDR3 sequence is 16 residues long. V trimming: 6 bases; J trimming: 3 bases; junction bases outside the gene matches: 12.